A single sample is the source of the 18 T cell receptor beta chains below, sequenced in a study of blood T cell repertoires in COVID-19. TCRdb's copy holds only in-frame clones and misses some; the assay was immunoSEQ multiplex PCR. This table holds roughly 200,000 clones, 75% to 90% found once. Sequences were obtained from peripheral blood. These TCRs come from a man aged 40-55 years with acute or convalescent COVID-19.

V and J are TRBV3-1 (or the pseudogene TRBV3-2) and TRBJ1-5; D not resolved. Germline V gives CDR1 LGHDT, CDR2 YNNKEL (reference sequence). Trimming removed 0 bases from V and 9 bases from J, with 15 bases in between. The CDR3 length is 15 residues. The CDR3 DNA reads TGTGCCAGCAGCCAAGATGGCGGCCCTTTCTGGCCCCAGCATTTT. Residues: CASSQDGGPFWPQHF.

This clone showed up just once. The chain couples TRBV9 to TRBJ2-7, with TRBD2 matching 7 bases. V trimming: 6 bases; J trimming: 7 bases; junction bases outside the gene matches: 13. Germline CDR1 reads SGDLS; CDR2 reads YYNGEE. This CDR3 region has 14 residues. The CDR3 reads CASNDGLPGGEQYF. The CDR3 DNA follows: TGTGCCAGCAACGACGGACTCCCCGGGGGGGAGCAGTACTTC.

The genes are TRBV7-2 and TRBJ1-4, with D possibly TRBD1 on 6 matching bases. The germline V and J ends were trimmed by 1 base and 8 bases, with 20 bases remaining between them. The CDR3 length is 17 residues. Germline lookup yields CDR1 SGHTA and CDR2 FQGNSA. DNA of the CDR3: TGTGCCAGCAGCTTAGTGGGTTACAGGGCATCTGAAGAAAAACTGTTTTTT. Translation: CASSLVGYRASEEKLFF. Full variable domain (missing parts from reference TRBV7-2 and TRBJ1-4): GAGVSQSPSNKVTEKGKDVELRCDPISGHTALYWYRQSLGQGLEFLIYFQGNSAPDKSGLPSDRFSAERTGGSVSTLTIQRTQQEDSAVYLCASSLVGYRASEEKLFFGSGTQLSVL.

This rearrangement joins TRBV7-2 to TRBJ1-5; no reliable D call. V was pared by 1 base and J by 0 bases, with 7 bases between. The CDR3 is 15 amino acids. Germline CDR1 SGHTA, CDR2 FQGNSA. The CDR3 nucleotides read TGTGCCAGCAGCTTAGAGCGGTTTAGCAATCAGCCCCAGCATTTT. This sequence encodes CASSLERFSNQPQHF. Drawing the rest from reference TRBV7-2 and TRBJ1-5, the complete variable domain is GAGVSQSPSNKVTEKGKDVELRCDPISGHTALYWYRQSLGQGLEFLIYFQGNSAPDKSGLPSDRFSAERTGGSVSTLTIQRTQQEDSAVYLCASSLERFSNQPQHFGDGTRLSIL.

The CDR3 protein is CASSGQRSVRETQYF. CDR3 DNA sequence: TGTGCCAGCAGTGGCCAGCGTTCGGTTAGGGAGACCCAGTACTTC. The gene calls are TRBV2 and TRBJ2-5; D unresolved. The CDR3 loop spans 15 amino acids. The ends were cut back, 4 bases at V and 5 bases at J, with 17 bases in the middle. Germline CDR1 and CDR2: SNHLY and FYNNEI. Combining the CDR3 with reference TRBV2 and TRBJ2-5 gives the whole variable domain EPEVTQTPSHQVTQMGQEVILRCVPISNHLYFYWYRQILGQKVEFLVSFYNNEISEKSEIFDDQFSVERPDGSNFTLKIRSTKLEDSAMYFCASSGQRSVRETQYFGPGTRLLVL.

The CDR3, as DNA: TGTGCCAGTAGTATAGATCCAGGGGAAAACTATGGCTACACCTTC. Its translation is CASSIDPGENYGYTF. V gene TRBV19 combines with J gene TRBJ1-2; perhaps TRBD1 as D (6 bases). V was trimmed by 0 bases and J by 2 bases, leaving 10 bases between them. The germline gives CDR1 LNHDA, CDR2 SQIVND (reference sequence). This CDR3 region has 15 residues. Based on the CDR3 plus reference TRBV19 and TRBJ1-2, the full variable domain is DGGITQSPKYLFRKEGQNVTLSCEQNLNHDAMYWYRQDPGQGLRLIYYSQIVNDFQKGDIAEGYSVSREKKESFPLTVTSAQKNPTAFYLCASSIDPGENYGYTFGSGTRLTVV.

The chain joins TRBV5-1 to TRBJ2-7; 13 nucleotides align to TRBD2. Trimming cost V 4 bases and J 3 bases; bases outside gene matches: 7. CDR3 length: 16 amino acids. The germline gives CDR1 SGHRS, CDR2 YFSETQ. The CDR3 loop is CASSPGLAGSYYEQYF. The CDR3 DNA follows: TGCGCCAGCAGCCCGGGACTAGCGGGGTCGTACTACGAGCAGTACTTC.

The CDR3 region has the DNA TGTGCCACCAGTGATTCCCGGACAACCTACAATGAGCAGTTCTTC. Translating gives CATSDSRTTYNEQFF. The chain uses TRBV24-1 and TRBJ2-1; D might be TRBD1 (5 bases). The germline V gene encodes CDR1 KGHDR and CDR2 SFDVKD. V lost 2 bases and J lost 2, with 9 bases in between. The CDR3 totals 15 residues.

The chain carries TRBV11-2 and TRBJ1-5; no clear D gene. This CDR3 is built from 15 residues. The ends were cut back, 1 base at V and 4 bases at J, with 11 bases in the middle. Looked up from germline, CDR1 is SGHAT and CDR2 is FQNNGV. CDR3 protein: CASSLAPQYNQPQHF. CDR3 coding DNA: TGTGCCAGCAGCTTAGCCCCACAGTATAATCAGCCCCAGCATTTT.

The chain couples TRBV9 to TRBJ2-7; tentatively, D is TRBD2 (6 bases). Trimming removed 3 bases from V and 0 bases from J, with 16 bases in between. CDR3 length equals 16 residues. Germline V gene data show CDR1 as SGDLS and CDR2 as YYNGEE. This CDR3 reads CASSGLPGTDSYEQYF. The CDR3 DNA is TGTGCCAGCAGCGGCCTCCCCGGGACTGACTCCTACGAGCAGTACTTC.

The rearrangement joins TRBV5-6 to TRBJ2-1; 8 nucleotides match TRBD2. The CDR3 consists of 16 residues. V shed 3 bases and J 5 bases; nucleotides not matched to a gene: 10. The germline CDR1 and CDR2 sequences are SGHDT and YYEEEE. CDR3 residues: CASSYEGRGGHNEQFF. DNA of the CDR3: TGTGCCAGCAGCTATGAGGGGCGCGGGGGGCACAATGAGCAGTTCTTC.

J is TRBJ2-7 and V is TRBV9; 9 bases match TRBD1. The ends lost 4 bases at V and 4 bases at J; junction bases unmatched: 12. CDR3 length: 16 amino acids. Germline V CDR1 and CDR2: SGDLS, YYNGEE. CDR3 loop: CASSPGGGTGSYEQYF. CDR3 nucleotides: TGTGCCAGCAGCCCGGGGGGTGGGACAGGGTCGTACGAGCAGTACTTC.

The J gene is TRBJ1-5, the V gene TRBV4-2; weak D call: TRBD1 (5 bases). The V gene's germline CDR1 is LGHNA and CDR2 YNFKEQ. The CDR3 length is 15 residues. V lost 2 bases and J 4 bases, leaving 12 bases between the germline ends. The CDR3: CASSQQDRVNQPQHF. In nucleotides, the CDR3 is TGTGCCAGCAGCCAACAAGACAGAGTTAATCAGCCCCAGCATTTT.

This chain joins TRBV18 and TRBJ1-3; D not resolved. With 0 bases removed from V and 2 bases from J, the gap between germline ends came to 8 bases. There are 15 residues in the CDR3. Germline assignment: CDR1 KGHSH and CDR2 LQKENI. CDR3 sequence: CASSPPELTGNTIYF. The CDR3 nucleotides read TGTGCCAGCTCACCACCGGAGTTGACTGGAAACACCATATATTTT.

The chain joins TRBV6-2 or TRBV6-3 to TRBJ2-5; a weak D match, TRBD2 (6 bases). CDR3 length: 11 residues. Trimming pared 6 bases from V and 7 bases from J, leaving 9 bases between. The germline gives CDR1 MNHEY, CDR2 SVGEGT. The CDR3 region has the DNA TGTGCCAGCAGCGCCGGGGGGACCCAGTACTTC. This codes for CASSAGGTQYF.

The chain combines TRBV9 with TRBJ2-7; 11 nucleotides agree with TRBD2. This CDR3 spans 15 amino acids. Germline lookup yields CDR1 SGDLS and CDR2 YYNGEE. With 3 bases clipped from V and 2 bases from J, the junction kept 4 bases outside the gene matches. The CDR3 sequence: CASSADSGGAYEQYF. DNA of the CDR3: TGTGCCAGCAGCGCAGATAGCGGGGGGGCCTACGAGCAGTACTTC.

The CDR3 DNA reads TGTGCCAGCAGCGACGGTAGGGGGAACACTGAAGCTTTCTTT. Amino acid sequence: CASSDGRGNTEAFF. The chain couples TRBV7-9 to TRBJ1-1, with a possible D match to TRBD1 (5 bases). The CDR3 covers 14 residues. Germline CDR1 reads SEHNR; CDR2 reads FQNEAQ (reference sequence). V lost 5 bases and J lost 1, with 11 bases in between.

V is TRBV9 and J is TRBJ2-1; D perhaps matches TRBD1 (6 bases). Germline assignment: CDR1 SGDLS and CDR2 YYNGEE. The CDR3 covers 15 residues. The ends were cut back, 2 bases at V and 1 base at J, with 10 bases in the middle. This CDR3 reads CASSVDSWSYNEQFF. The DNA for the CDR3 is TGTGCCAGCAGCGTGGACAGCTGGTCCTACAATGAGCAGTTCTTC.